Below, 19 T cell receptor beta chains from the same sample are listed, as sequenced in a study of lymphopenia after photon versus proton radiotherapy. TCRdb keeps only in-frame clones here, not all; method: immunoSEQ multiplex PCR. The sample holds around 30,000 clones, 80% to 90% seen once. The material sequenced was peripheral blood, taken from a patient treated with proton-based radiotherapy. Every receptor here comes from a woman aged 60-75 years with cholangiocarcinoma. Some clones in this sample may be carry-over from other donors' samples.

This sequence joins TRBV6-5 and TRBJ1-2, with 9 bases fitting TRBD1. The trim removed 5 bases at V and 6 bases at J, leaving 10 bases unmatched. Germline V gene lookup returns CDR1 MNHEY and CDR2 SVGAGI. This CDR3 has 15 residues. CDR3 amino acids: CASSHRDRVGNGYTF. The CDR3 region has the DNA TGTGCCAGCAGTCACCGGGACAGGGTTGGGAATGGCTACACCTTC.

The chain couples TRBV4-1 to TRBJ2-1; TRBD2 matches at 8 bases. The CDR3 contains 17 residues. The junction had 11 bases not matched to a gene; V was cut back by 1 base and J by 6 bases. CDR1 MGHRA and CDR2 YSYEKL come from the germline V gene. This CDR3 is CASSQATGLVFPNEQFF. The CDR3 DNA reads as TGCGCCAGCAGCCAAGCTACGGGACTAGTTTTTCCCAATGAGCAGTTCTTC.

The V gene is TRBV21-1, the J gene TRBJ2-7; the table's D call of TRBD1 was not tested on the DNA. TRBV21-1 counts as a pseudogene. The CDR3 length is 15 residues. The CDR3 nucleotides read TGTGCCAGCATAGGGGGCGGGACAGGGTCGTACGAGCAGTACTTC. The encoded protein is CASIGGGTGSYEQYF.

This clone was detected only once. The chain couples TRBV7-6 to TRBJ1-1; D may be TRBD1 (5 bases). V lost 2 bases, J lost 0 bases, and 13 bases lay in between. The germline V gene encodes CDR1 SGHVS and CDR2 FNYEAQ. The CDR3 has 16 amino acids. The CDR3 sequence is CASSLSPSRVNTEAFF. The CDR3 DNA is TGTGCCAGCAGCTTAAGTCCCTCCAGGGTGAACACTGAAGCTTTCTTT.

The rearrangement links TRBV4-1 to TRBJ1-3; D is unclear. The V gene's germline CDR1 is MGHRA and CDR2 YSYEKL. This CDR3 spans 17 amino acids. V was cut by 2 bases and J by 0 bases, with 14 bases left in between. CDR3 region: CASSQSQLQSSGNTIYF. The CDR3 nucleotides are TGCGCCAGCAGCCAATCCCAACTCCAGAGCTCTGGAAACACCATATATTTT.

This rearrangement joins TRBV5-6 to TRBJ1-6; a possible D gene is TRBD1 (6 bases). This CDR3 comprises 13 residues. CDR1 is SGHDT and CDR2 is YYEEEE in the germline V gene. The V end was cut by 4 bases, the J end by 15 bases, with 17 bases between. This CDR3 reads CASSLSGALILHF. The CDR3 coding sequence is TGTGCCAGCAGCCTCTCGGGGGCCTTGATCCTCCACTTT.

This chain links TRBV7-2 with TRBJ1-3; D remains unclear. This CDR3 has 16 residues. Germline CDR1 is SGHTA and CDR2 is FQGNSA. V was cut by 3 bases and J by 0 bases, with 12 bases left in between. This CDR3 is CASSFSLSHSGNTIYF. CDR3 sequence (DNA): TGTGCCAGCAGCTTTTCTCTCAGCCACTCTGGAAACACCATATATTTT.

The rearrangement joins TRBV11-2 to TRBJ2-7, with 9 bases identical to TRBD2. From germline, CDR1 is SGHAT and CDR2 FQNNGV. CDR3 length: 15 residues. Trimming cost V 3 bases and J 4 bases; bases outside gene matches: 7. Here the CDR3 DNA reads TGTGCCAGCAGCTTTAGCGGGAGAGGTTTGTACGAGCAGTACTTC. Translating gives CASSFSGRGLYEQYF.

The chain combines TRBV27 with TRBJ1-5, with D perhaps matching TRBD1 (5 bases). Trimming removed 3 bases at V and 6 bases at J, with 9 bases between. CDR3 size: 13 residues. CDR1 is MNHEY, CDR2 SMNVEV, per germline (reference sequence). In DNA form, the CDR3 reads TGTGCCAGCAGTTTCTGGGGGTCTCAGCCCCAGCATTTT. It specifies CASSFWGSQPQHF.

This chain connects TRBV5-8 to TRBJ2-1; D is possibly TRBD2 (6 bases). Germline CDR1 and CDR2: SGHTS and YDEGEE. V lost 4 bases and J lost 7, with 15 bases in between. The CDR3 is 14 amino acids. The CDR3 protein is CASSLLTGVNEQFF. The CDR3 nucleotides read TGTGCCAGCAGCCTATTGACGGGGGTGAATGAGCAGTTCTTC.

The chain carries TRBV5-1 and TRBJ1-5; TRBD1 matches 8 bases. The CDR3 runs 14 residues. V shed 4 bases, J shed 3 bases, and the junction held 3 bases outside the gene matches. The germline CDR1 and CDR2 sequences are SGHRS and YFSETQ. The CDR3 DNA follows: TGCGCCAGCAGCAAGACAGGGGTCAATCAGCCCCAGCATTTT. This sequence encodes CASSKTGVNQPQHF.

In nucleotides, the CDR3 is TGCGCCAGTGCCCGGGGGGACTATGGCTACACCTTC. Amino acids: CASARGDYGYTF. The J gene is TRBJ1-2, the V gene TRBV5-1, with D tentatively TRBD1 (5 bases). The CDR3 contains 12 residues. V lost 8 bases, J lost 3 bases, and 11 bases lay in between. Germline V gives CDR1 SGHRS, CDR2 YFSETQ.

The rearrangement joins TRBV6-1 to TRBJ1-2; D may be TRBD1 (6 bases). The CDR3 is 14 residues long. V dropped 6 bases and J dropped 8 bases, with 19 bases sitting between them. Germline V gives CDR1 MNHNS, CDR2 SASEGT. Here the CDR3 DNA reads TGTGCCAGCAGCTGGGGGCGGGACACTGGAGGCTACACCTTC. The encoded protein is CASSWGRDTGGYTF.

V and J are TRBV6-1 and TRBJ2-5, with TRBD1 as a possible D gene (6 bases). The CDR3 runs 13 residues. Trimming shortened V by 6 bases and J by 7 bases, and 15 bases separated the two germline ends. Looked up from germline, CDR1 is MNHNS and CDR2 is SASEGT. The CDR3 sequence: CASSMDSQGTQYF. The CDR3 coding sequence is TGTGCCAGCAGCATGGACAGCCAGGGGACCCAGTACTTC.

The chain couples TRBV27 to TRBJ1-6; no clear D gene. This CDR3 spans 14 amino acids. In germline, CDR1 is MNHEY, CDR2 SMNVEV (reference sequence). V lost 8 bases, J lost 7 bases, and 15 bases lay in between. CDR3 residues: CASSPGRVNSPLHF. CDR3 coding DNA: TGTGCCAGCTCCCCAGGACGTGTAAATTCACCCCTCCACTTT.

The chain joins TRBV9 to TRBJ2-2, with TRBD2 identical over 11 bases. Germline loops: CDR1 SGDLS, CDR2 YYNGEE. The CDR3 covers 16 residues. V trimming: 3 bases; J trimming: 2 bases; junction bases outside the gene matches: 3. CDR3: CASSATSGINTGELFF. The DNA for the CDR3 is TGTGCCAGCAGCGCGACTAGCGGGATTAACACCGGGGAGCTGTTTTTT. The variable domain in full, with the rest retrieved from reference TRBV9 and TRBJ2-2, is DSGVTQTPKHLITATGQRVTLRCSPRSGDLSVYWYQQSLDQGLQFLIQYYNGEERAKGNILERFSAQQFPDLHSELNLSSLELGDSALYFCASSATSGINTGELFFGEGSRLTVL.

The chain recombines TRBV19 with TRBJ1-2; D gene uncertain. This CDR3 has 13 amino acids. Germline lookup yields CDR1 LNHDA and CDR2 SQIVND (reference sequence). Trimming stripped 5 bases from V and 5 bases from J, with 12 bases between. As DNA, the CDR3 is TGTGCCAGTAGTCCGGCCCCGGGATATGGCTACACCTTC. Translated: CASSPAPGYGYTF.

This clone was counted a few times. The chain couples TRBV27 to TRBJ2-7; the match to TRBD2 covers 9 bases. The germline gives CDR1 MNHEY, CDR2 SMNVEV (reference sequence). CDR3 length: 15 residues. V lost 8 bases to trimming and J lost 4 bases; unmatched junction nucleotides: 12. CDR3 sequence: CASRYSGGPLYEQYF. The CDR3 DNA is TGTGCCAGCCGGTATAGCGGGGGCCCATTATACGAGCAGTACTTC.

In this sample, this clone turned up a few times. Here the CDR3 DNA reads TGTGCCAGCAGCAAAGGGTCTGGGGTTATTTTTTCACCCCTCCACTTT. Residues: CASSKGSGVIFSPLHF. The V and J genes are TRBV5-8 and TRBJ1-6, with no clear D. Per germline, CDR1 SGHTS and CDR2 YDEGEE. The CDR3 totals 16 residues. V dropped 4 bases and J dropped 9 bases, with 20 bases sitting between them.